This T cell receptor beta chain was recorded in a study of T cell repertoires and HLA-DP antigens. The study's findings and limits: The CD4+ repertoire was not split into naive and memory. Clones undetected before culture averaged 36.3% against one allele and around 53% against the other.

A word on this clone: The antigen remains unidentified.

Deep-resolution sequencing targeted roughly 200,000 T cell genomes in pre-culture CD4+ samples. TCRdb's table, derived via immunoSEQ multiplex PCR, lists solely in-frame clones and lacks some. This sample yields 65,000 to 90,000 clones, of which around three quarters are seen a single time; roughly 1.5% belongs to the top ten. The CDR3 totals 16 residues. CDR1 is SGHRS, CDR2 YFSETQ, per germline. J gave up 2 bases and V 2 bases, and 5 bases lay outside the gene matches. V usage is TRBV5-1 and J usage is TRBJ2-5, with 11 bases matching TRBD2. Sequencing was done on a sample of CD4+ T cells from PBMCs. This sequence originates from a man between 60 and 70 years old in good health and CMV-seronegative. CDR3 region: CASSFGSSGGQETQYF. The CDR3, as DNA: TGCGCCAGCAGCTTCGGGTCTAGCGGGGGGCAAGAGACCCAGTACTTC. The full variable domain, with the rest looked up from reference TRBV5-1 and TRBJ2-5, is KAGVTQTPRYLIKTRGQQVTLSCSPISGHRSVSWYQQTPGQGLQFLFEYFSETQRNKGNFPGRFSGRQFSNSRSEMNVSTLELGDSALYLCASSFGSSGGQETQYFGPGTRLLVL.